This T cell receptor (beta chain) was observed in a study of blood T cell repertoires in COVID-19. Study summary: The analysed material was cDNA or gDNA that came from T cells, B-cell-depleted T cells, or PBMCs.

Participant-given clinical history determined each cohort assignment. Symptom resolution, clearance, or two negative PCRs marked donors in Cohort 3 as recovered. Germline V CDR1 and CDR2: SEHNR, FQNEAQ (reference sequence). The CDR3 is 13 amino acids. The germline V and J ends were trimmed by 5 bases and 7 bases, with 12 bases remaining between them. In the study's own analysis: Reference gene primers were amplified, and this amplification served to estimate nucleated cell counts. Clones were read by immunoSEQ multiplex PCR, and TCRdb kept only the in-frame ones, dropping some. Clone size and V and J calls were adopted from that table, with D and trimming inferred from the DNA. This sample has about 210,000 clones, with about 87% found just once.

This receptor was taken from a man under 40 who had recovered from COVID-19. This chain connects TRBV7-9 to TRBJ1-5; a possible D gene is TRBD1 (5 bases). The sample consisted of PBMCs or T cells enriched from blood (not recorded which). This CDR3 reads CASSARGEQPQHF. In DNA form, the CDR3 reads TGTGCCAGCAGCGCTAGGGGTGAGCAGCCCCAGCATTTT.